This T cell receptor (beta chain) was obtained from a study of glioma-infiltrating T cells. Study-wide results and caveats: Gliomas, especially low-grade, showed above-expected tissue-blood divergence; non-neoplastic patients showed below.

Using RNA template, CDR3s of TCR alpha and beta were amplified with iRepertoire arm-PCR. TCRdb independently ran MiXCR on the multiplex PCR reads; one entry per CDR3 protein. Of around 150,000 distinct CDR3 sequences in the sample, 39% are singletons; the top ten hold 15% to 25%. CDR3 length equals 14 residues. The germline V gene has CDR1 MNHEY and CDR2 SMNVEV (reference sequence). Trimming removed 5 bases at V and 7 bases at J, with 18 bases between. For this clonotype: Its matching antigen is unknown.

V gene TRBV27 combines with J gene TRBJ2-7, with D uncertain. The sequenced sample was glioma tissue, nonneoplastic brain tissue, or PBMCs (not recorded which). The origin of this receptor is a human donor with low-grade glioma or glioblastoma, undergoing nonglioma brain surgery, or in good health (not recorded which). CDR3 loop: CASSLSRNVGEQYF. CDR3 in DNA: TGTGCCAGCAGTCTCTCCCGTAACGTAGGGGAGCAGTACTTC.